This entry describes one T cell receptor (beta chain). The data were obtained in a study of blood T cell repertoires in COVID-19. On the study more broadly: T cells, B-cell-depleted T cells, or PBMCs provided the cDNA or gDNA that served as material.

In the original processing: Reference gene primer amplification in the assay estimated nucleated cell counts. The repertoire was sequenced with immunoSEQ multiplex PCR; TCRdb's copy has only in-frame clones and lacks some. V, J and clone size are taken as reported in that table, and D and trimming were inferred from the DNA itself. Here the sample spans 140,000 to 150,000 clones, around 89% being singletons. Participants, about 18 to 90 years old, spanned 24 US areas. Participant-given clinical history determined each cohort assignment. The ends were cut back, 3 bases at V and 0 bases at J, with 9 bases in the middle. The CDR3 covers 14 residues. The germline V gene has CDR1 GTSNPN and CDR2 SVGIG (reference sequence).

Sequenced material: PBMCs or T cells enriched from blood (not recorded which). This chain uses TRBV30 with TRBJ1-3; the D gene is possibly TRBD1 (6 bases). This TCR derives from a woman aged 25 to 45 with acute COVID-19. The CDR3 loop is CAWSTGLSGNTIYF. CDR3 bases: TGTGCCTGGAGCACAGGGCTCTCTGGAAACACCATATATTTT.